Listed here are 22 T cell receptor beta chains from one sample, sequenced in a study of control samples from healthy donors and cancer patients. This table comes from immunoSEQ multiplex PCR, and its TCRdb copy is limited to in-frame clones, with some not included. The table lists under 100,000 clones, around 90% of them singletons. Material for sequencing was blood. These receptors were obtained from a woman aged 70-85 years in good health.

The chain carries TRBV11-2 and TRBJ2-7, with D uncertain. The ends were cut back, 1 base at V and 6 bases at J, with 4 bases in the middle. There are 11 residues in the CDR3. Germline CDR1 is SGHAT and CDR2 is FQNNGV. CDR3: CASSLGPEQYF. DNA of the CDR3: TGTGCCAGCAGCTTAGGACCCGAGCAGTACTTC.

In its sample, this clone was seen many times. The chain recombines TRBV3-1 (or the pseudogene TRBV3-2) with TRBJ1-1; TRBD1 is a possible D gene (5 bases). Trimming left V 1 base short and J 11 bases short, with 14 bases between. CDR3 length: 13 residues. The germline CDR1 and CDR2 sequences are LGHDT and YNNKEL (reference sequence). This CDR3 is CASSQGRVQEAFF. CDR3 sequence (DNA): TGTGCCAGCAGCCAAGGCAGGGTGCAGGAGGCTTTCTTT.

The chain carries TRBV4-1 and TRBJ1-1; D uncertain. This CDR3 is 16 amino acids long. Germline V gene sequence: CDR1 MGHRA, CDR2 YSYEKL. V was cut by 0 bases and J by 1 base, with 12 bases left in between. CDR3 region: CASSQDRLAGNTEAFF. The DNA for the CDR3 is TGCGCCAGCAGCCAAGATAGGTTAGCGGGGAACACTGAAGCTTTCTTT.

This CDR3 is CASSSQPNTEAFF. Written as DNA, the CDR3 is TGCGCCAGCAGCTCTCAGCCGAACACTGAAGCTTTCTTT. The chain links TRBV5-1 to TRBJ1-1; D gene unclear. Trimming removed 3 bases from V and 1 base from J, with 7 bases in between. The length of the CDR3 is 13 residues. The germline CDR1 and CDR2 sequences are SGHRS and YFSETQ.

The chain links TRBV7-9 to TRBJ2-3, with unresolved D. CDR3 length: 15 residues. The germline V and J ends were trimmed by 3 bases and 6 bases, with 16 bases remaining between them. CDR1 SEHNR and CDR2 FQNEAQ come from the germline V gene (reference sequence). CDR3 loop: CASSFFDWGRDTQYF. The CDR3 DNA reads as TGTGCCAGCAGCTTTTTTGACTGGGGAAGGGATACGCAGTATTTT.

A word on this clone: The sample contains more than one DNA sequence encoding this CDR3. The V call is TRBV12-3 or TRBV12-4, the J call TRBJ1-1; unclear D gene. Trimming removed 1 base from V and 1 base from J, with 4 bases in between. The CDR3 contains 13 residues. The CDR3 nucleotides are TGTGCCAGCAGTTTAGGGGGGAACACTGAAGCTTTCTTT. Its translation: CASSLGGNTEAFF.

The chain is built from TRBV2 and TRBJ2-2; D ambiguous. The germline V gene has CDR1 SNHLY and CDR2 FYNNEI. The CDR3 totals 12 residues. The ends were cut back, 3 bases at V and 10 bases at J, with 9 bases in the middle. The CDR3 DNA follows: TGTGCCAGCAGTGAGTGGAATCAGGAGCTGTTTTTT. Residues: CASSEWNQELFF.

This clone was detected a few times. The rearrangement joins TRBV30 to TRBJ2-6; weak D call: TRBD1 (6 bases). Germline V gene data show CDR1 as GTSNPN and CDR2 as SVGIG (reference sequence). The CDR3 is 15 amino acids. Trimming pared 2 bases from V and 1 base from J, leaving 9 bases between. The CDR3 nucleotides read TGTGCCTGGAGTCAAGACAGGTCTGGGGCCAACGTCCTGACTTTC. It codes for CAWSQDRSGANVLTF.

CDR3 bases: TGCGCCAGCAGCTTGGGGAGGGAAGTCTCTGGAAACACCATATATTTT. This sequence encodes CASSLGREVSGNTIYF. The V call is TRBV5-1, the J call TRBJ1-3; D is undetermined. Trimming removed 0 bases from V and 0 bases from J, with 10 bases in between. The CDR3 consists of 16 residues. Germline V gene sequence: CDR1 SGHRS, CDR2 YFSETQ.

The V call is TRBV10-3, the J call TRBJ1-2, with a possible D match to TRBD1 (5 bases). V lost 1 base to trimming and J lost 5 bases, with 11 bases between them. Germline V gene lookup returns CDR1 ENHRY and CDR2 SYGVKD. This CDR3 has 14 residues. Here the CDR3 reads CAISELGLLYGYTF. CDR3 in DNA: TGTGCCATCAGTGAGTTGGGACTTTTATATGGCTACACCTTC.

The chain couples TRBV6-5 to TRBJ1-2; no clear D gene. From germline, CDR1 is MNHEY and CDR2 SVGAGI. The V and J ends lost 7 bases and 5 bases respectively, with 17 bases between them. This CDR3 region has 14 residues. CDR3 sequence: CASTDGLNVYGYTF. CDR3 DNA sequence: TGTGCCAGCACCGATGGCCTTAACGTATATGGCTACACCTTC.

This chain connects TRBV7-2 to TRBJ1-4, with D hard to call. CDR3 length equals 14 residues. With 5 bases removed from V and 8 bases from J, the gap between germline ends came to 15 bases. The germline V gene encodes CDR1 SGHTA and CDR2 FQGNSA. This CDR3 reads CASSPRAGGEKLFF. The CDR3 DNA reads TGTGCCAGCAGCCCCCGAGCGGGTGGAGAAAAACTGTTTTTT.

This rearrangement joins TRBV7-2 to TRBJ2-7, with 8 bases identical to TRBD1. Germline V gene data show CDR1 as SGHTA and CDR2 as FQGNSA. This CDR3 region has 15 residues. V dropped 5 bases and J dropped 5; count of bases not matched to a gene: 11. The CDR3 DNA is TGTGCCAGCAGCCCCAGACAGGGGACCGCCCACGAGCAGTACTTC. Its translation is CASSPRQGTAHEQYF. The full variable domain, completed using reference TRBV7-2 and TRBJ2-7, is GAGVSQSPSNKVTEKGKDVELRCDPISGHTALYWYRQSLGQGLEFLIYFQGNSAPDKSGLPSDRFSAERTGGSVSTLTIQRTQQEDSAVYLCASSPRQGTAHEQYFGPGTRLTVT.

V usage is TRBV5-4 and J usage is TRBJ1-2; 8 bases are shared with TRBD1. The CDR3 is 14 amino acids. Germline lookup yields CDR1 SGHNT and CDR2 YYREEE (reference sequence). V lost 5 bases to trimming and J lost 5 bases; unmatched junction nucleotides: 8. The CDR3 region is CASRESGGPYGYTF. The CDR3 DNA sequence: TGTGCCAGCAGAGAGTCAGGGGGCCCTTATGGCTACACCTTC.

This clone was observed once. The chain combines TRBV6-5 with TRBJ1-1; D is undetermined. In germline, CDR1 is MNHEY, CDR2 SVGAGI. The CDR3 length is 13 residues. The V and J ends lost 2 bases and 0 bases respectively, with 4 bases between them. Here the CDR3 reads CASSYSMNTEAFF. In DNA, the CDR3 is TGTGCCAGCAGTTACAGCATGAACACTGAAGCTTTCTTT.

The genes are TRBV20-1 and TRBJ1-5; D gene unclear. The CDR3 contains 13 residues. Germline V CDR1 and CDR2: DFQATT, SNEGSKA (reference sequence). V gave up 3 bases and J gave up 7 bases, with 13 bases separating them. CDR3 sequence (DNA): TGCAGTGCTAGTTTGGGGATCCACCAGCCCCAGCATTTT. It encodes CSASLGIHQPQHF.

This rearrangement joins TRBV29-1 to TRBJ2-7, with a possible D match to TRBD1 (6 bases). The CDR3 runs to 12 residues. V was cut by 5 bases and J by 0 bases, with 8 bases left in between. Germline V gene lookup returns CDR1 SQVTM and CDR2 ANQGSEA. For the CDR3, the DNA is TGCAGCGTTAGGGACAACTCCTACGAGCAGTACTTC. The encoded protein is CSVRDNSYEQYF.

This chain connects TRBV3-1 (or the pseudogene TRBV3-2) to TRBJ1-2, with 8 bases aligning to TRBD1. This CDR3 has 15 residues. The germline V gene has CDR1 LGHDT and CDR2 YNNKEL (reference sequence). The V gene end was trimmed by 0 bases and the J gene end by 8 bases; junction bases not matched to a gene: 8. Here the CDR3 DNA reads TGTGCCAGCAGCCAAGATGTCCGACAGGGGTACGGCTACACCTTC. Its translation: CASSQDVRQGYGYTF.

V is TRBV7-9 and J is TRBJ1-1, with unresolved D. Trimming stripped 9 bases from V and 2 bases from J, with 10 bases between. CDR3 length: 12 amino acids. Germline values: CDR1 SEHNR, CDR2 FQNEAQ (reference sequence). This CDR3 is CASTGLNTEAFF. As DNA, the CDR3 is TGTGCCAGTACCGGGCTAAACACTGAAGCTTTCTTT.

The chain links TRBV19 to TRBJ2-5; D is unresolved. V dropped 3 bases and J dropped 4 bases, with 6 bases sitting between them. This CDR3 has 12 amino acids. From germline, CDR1 is LNHDA and CDR2 SQIVND (reference sequence). The CDR3 DNA sequence: TGTGCCAGTAGTATCACGGGAGAGACCCAGTACTTC. Amino acids: CASSITGETQYF.

The chain combines TRBV29-1 with TRBJ1-1; D remains ambiguous. Germline V gene data show CDR1 as SQVTM and CDR2 as ANQGSEA. The V and J ends lost 0 bases and 1 base respectively, with 6 bases between them. The CDR3 is 13 amino acids. CDR3 nucleotides: TGCAGCGTTGAAGACGAAAAGAACACTGAAGCTTTCTTT. Translating gives CSVEDEKNTEAFF.

The rearrangement links TRBV7-9 to TRBJ2-6; D unresolved. CDR3 length: 16 residues. Germline V CDR1 and CDR2: SEHNR, FQNEAQ (reference sequence). Between the trimmed V and J ends, which lost 4 bases and 4 bases, there was a span of 14 bases. The DNA for the CDR3 is TGTGCCAGCAGCTCCCCAATCGGGTTCGGGGCCAACGTCCTGACTTTC. Its protein product is CASSSPIGFGANVLTF.